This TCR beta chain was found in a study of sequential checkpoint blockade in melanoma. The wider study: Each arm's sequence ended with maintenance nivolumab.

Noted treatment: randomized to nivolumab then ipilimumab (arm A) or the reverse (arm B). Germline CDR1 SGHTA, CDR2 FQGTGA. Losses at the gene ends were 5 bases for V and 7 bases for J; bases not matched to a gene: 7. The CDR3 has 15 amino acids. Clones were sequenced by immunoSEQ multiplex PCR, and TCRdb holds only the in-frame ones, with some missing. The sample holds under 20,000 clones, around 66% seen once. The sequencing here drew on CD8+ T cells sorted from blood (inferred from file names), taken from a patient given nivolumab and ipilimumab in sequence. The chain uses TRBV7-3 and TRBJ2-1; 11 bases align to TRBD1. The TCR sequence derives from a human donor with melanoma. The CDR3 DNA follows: TGTGCCAGCAGCCTAGGACAGGGGGCGCAAAATGAGCAGTTCTTC. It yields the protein CASSLGQGAQNEQFF.